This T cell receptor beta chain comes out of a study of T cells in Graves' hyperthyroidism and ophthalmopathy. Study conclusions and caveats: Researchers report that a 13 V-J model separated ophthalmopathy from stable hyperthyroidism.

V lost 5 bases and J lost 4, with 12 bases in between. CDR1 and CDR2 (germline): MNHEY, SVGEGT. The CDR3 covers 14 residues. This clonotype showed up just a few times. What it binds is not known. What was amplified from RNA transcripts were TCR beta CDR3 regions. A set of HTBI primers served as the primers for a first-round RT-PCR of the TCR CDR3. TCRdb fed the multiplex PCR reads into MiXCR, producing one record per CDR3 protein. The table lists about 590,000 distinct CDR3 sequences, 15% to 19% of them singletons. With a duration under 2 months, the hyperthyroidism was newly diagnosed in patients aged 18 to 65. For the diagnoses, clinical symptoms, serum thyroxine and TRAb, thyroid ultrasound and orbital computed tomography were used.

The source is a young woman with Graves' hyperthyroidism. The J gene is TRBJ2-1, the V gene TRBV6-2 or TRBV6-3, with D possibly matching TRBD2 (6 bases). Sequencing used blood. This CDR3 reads CASSTGVTYNEQFF. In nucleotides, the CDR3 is TGTGCCAGCAGTACGGGAGTGACTTACAATGAGCAGTTCTTC.